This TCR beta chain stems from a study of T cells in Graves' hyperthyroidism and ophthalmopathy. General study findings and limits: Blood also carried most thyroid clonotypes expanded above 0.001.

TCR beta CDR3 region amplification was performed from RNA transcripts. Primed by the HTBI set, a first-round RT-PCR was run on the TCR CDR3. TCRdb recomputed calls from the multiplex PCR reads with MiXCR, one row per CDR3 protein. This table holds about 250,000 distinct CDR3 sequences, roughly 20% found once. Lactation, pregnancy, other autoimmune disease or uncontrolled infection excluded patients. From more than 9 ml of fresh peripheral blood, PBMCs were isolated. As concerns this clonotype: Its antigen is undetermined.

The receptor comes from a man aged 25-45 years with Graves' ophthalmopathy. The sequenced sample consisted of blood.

The DNA of the CDR3 is TGCAGTGCTAGCCGGCGGGACATAGGCACAGATACGCAGTATTTT. Translated: CSASRRDIGTDTQYF. The chain carries TRBV20-1 and TRBJ2-3; D could derive from TRBD1 or TRBD2 (6 bases each). Per germline, CDR1 DFQATT and CDR2 SNEGSKA (reference sequence). V was clipped by 3 bases and J by 1 base, with 14 bases between them. The CDR3 runs 15 residues.